This T cell receptor beta chain was profiled in a study of blood T cell repertoires in COVID-19. Germline lookup yields CDR1 KGHSH and CDR2 LQKENI. This CDR3 has 15 residues. The V and J ends lost 3 bases and 0 bases respectively, with 12 bases between them. Clones were sequenced by immunoSEQ multiplex PCR, and TCRdb holds only the in-frame ones, with some missing. There are 250,000 or so clones in the sample; about 80% occur only once, and approximately 3.6% lies in the top ten. Material: PBMCs or T cells enriched from blood (not recorded which). This chain links TRBV18 with TRBJ2-7; the D gene is possibly TRBD1 (6 bases). This receptor was identified in a man aged 45-65 years who had recovered from COVID-19. CDR3 protein: CASSPRTAISYEQYF. As DNA, the CDR3 is TGTGCCAGCTCACCCCGGACAGCCATCTCCTACGAGCAGTACTTC.